The 16 T cell receptor beta chains presented below share a single source sample, sequenced in a study of vaccination and CD4 T cells after COVID-19. The treatment denotes: approximately 9-day PBMC culture with coronavirus spike peptide pools or control peptides (ViraFEST assay). The collection of CD4+ T cells from the unexposed donor took place before the COVID-19 pandemic (2011-2018). These receptors have no identified antigens. The Oncomine TCR Beta short-read assay was what sequenced the DNA obtained from cultured CD4+ T cells. TCRdb re-called the PCR reads with MiXCR, one entry per CDR3 protein. The data show over 5,000 distinct CDR3 sequences, 30% to 35% seen once. The sequenced sample consisted of CD4+ T cells from blood, cultured in vitro. Source of these receptors: a human donor in good health.

The J gene is TRBJ1-4, the V gene TRBV6-1, with a weak D call TRBD1 (6 bases). Trimming took off 6 bases at V and 10 bases at J, with 18 bases between the two ends. The CDR3 consists of 14 residues. Germline values: CDR1 MNHNS, CDR2 SASEGT. The CDR3 protein is CASSADRLAGKLFF. CDR3 coding DNA: TGTGCCAGCAGCGCAGACAGGTTAGCGGGAAAACTGTTTTTT.

The chain uses TRBV20-1 and TRBJ1-2, with a tentative D call TRBD1 (5 bases). V lost 1 base and J lost 4, with 13 bases in between. Germline V lookup: CDR1 DFQATT, CDR2 SNEGSKA (reference sequence). The CDR3 totals 14 residues. The CDR3 sequence is CSARVPDKPYGYTF. The CDR3 nucleotides are TGCAGTGCTAGAGTTCCGGACAAGCCCTATGGCTACACCTTC.

There are a few counts of this clonotype. The rearrangement links TRBV6-5 to TRBJ1-1, with TRBD1 matching over 9 bases. The J segment lost 10 bases and the V segment lost 0 bases, leaving 6 bases of the junction unmatched. The CDR3 runs 14 residues. CDR1 is MNHEY and CDR2 is SVGAGI in the germline V gene. The DNA for the CDR3 is TGTGCCAGCAGTTACTCTGGACAGGGGTTGACAGCTTTCTTT. This sequence encodes CASSYSGQGLTAFF.

This clonotype has only a few counts. The chain is built from TRBV7-2 and TRBJ2-3; D unclear. The CDR3 length is 12 residues. The V gene's germline CDR1 is SGHTA and CDR2 FQGNSA. V was shortened by 0 bases and J by 6 bases, with 4 bases between the two germline ends. This chain's CDR3 is CASSLATDTQYF. In DNA, the CDR3 is TGTGCCAGCAGCTTAGCGACTGATACGCAGTATTTT. Full variable domain (outside the CDR3, taken from reference TRBV7-2 and TRBJ2-3): GAGVSQSPSNKVTEKGKDVELRCDPISGHTALYWYRQSLGQGLEFLIYFQGNSAPDKSGLPSDRFSAERTGGSVSTLTIQRTQQEDSAVYLCASSLATDTQYFGPGTRLTVL.

This clonotype is large (0.1 to 1%). The CDR3 coding sequence is TGCAGTGCTAGATCCTTGAACACTGAAGCTTTCTTT. Its protein product is CSARSLNTEAFF. The rearrangement joins TRBV20-1 to TRBJ1-1; D is undetermined. V was clipped by 2 bases and J by 0 bases, with 4 bases between them. CDR1 and CDR2 (germline): DFQATT, SNEGSKA (reference sequence). The CDR3 is 12 amino acids.

The chain joins TRBV7-2 to TRBJ1-1, with D hard to call. V shed 1 base and J shed 3 bases, with 6 bases lying between them. Germline CDR1 is SGHTA and CDR2 is FQGNSA. The CDR3 runs to 13 residues. CDR3 region: CASSLVEYTEAFF. Written as DNA, the CDR3 is TGTGCCAGCAGCTTAGTTGAGTACACTGAAGCTTTCTTT.

This chain links TRBV12-3 or TRBV12-4 with TRBJ1-2, with D perhaps TRBD1 (6 bases). V gave up 2 bases and J gave up 4 bases, with 17 bases separating them. This CDR3 is 16 amino acids long. The CDR3 sequence: CASSLFSGARSYGYTF. The CDR3 DNA sequence: TGTGCCAGCAGTTTATTTTCAGGGGCAAGGTCCTATGGCTACACCTTC.

The rearrangement links TRBV20-1 to TRBJ2-7; D remains ambiguous. CDR3 size: 12 residues. CDR1 DFQATT and CDR2 SNEGSKA come from the germline V gene (reference sequence). V lost 3 bases, J lost 4 bases, and 10 bases lay in between. The CDR3 DNA reads as TGCAGTGCTAGTCTGGACCTTTACGAGCAGTACTTC. Amino acid sequence: CSASLDLYEQYF.

This clonotype was seen a handful of times. The chain carries TRBV11-2 and TRBJ1-2; the D is unclear. The length of the CDR3 is 12 residues. Looked up from germline, CDR1 is SGHAT and CDR2 is FQNNGV. The V end lost 0 bases, the J end lost 4 bases, and 3 bases lay between the germline ends. The CDR3, as DNA: TGTGCCAGCAGCTTAGATGGCTATGGCTACACCTTC. Translated: CASSLDGYGYTF. The entire variable domain, with the rest obtained from reference TRBV11-2 and TRBJ1-2, is as follows: EAGVAQSPRYKIIEKRQSVAFWCNPISGHATLYWYQQILGQGPKLLIQFQNNGVVDDSQLPKDRFSAERLKGVDSTLKIQPAKLEDSAVYLCASSLDGYGYTFGSGTRLTVV.

The chain couples TRBV11-2 to TRBJ1-1; D is unresolved. The V end lost 1 base, the J end lost 5 bases, and 11 bases lay between the germline ends. Per germline, CDR1 SGHAT and CDR2 FQNNGV. The CDR3 is made up of 14 amino acids. The DNA for the CDR3 is TGTGCCAGCAGCTTAGTTCCGGGTGGAACTGAAGCTTTCTTT. Translating gives CASSLVPGGTEAFF.

This sequence joins TRBV6-5 and TRBJ1-1; 7 nucleotides line up with TRBD1. Germline assignment: CDR1 MNHEY and CDR2 SVGAGI. The CDR3 contains 16 residues. V was clipped by 3 bases and J by 5 bases; unmatched bases: 12. CDR3 sequence reads: CASSYFGEGAETEAFF. CDR3 nucleotides: TGTGCCAGCAGTTATTTCGGAGAGGGGGCAGAAACTGAAGCTTTCTTT.

This clonotype came up a few times. This chain connects TRBV7-8 to TRBJ1-5; D ambiguous. The CDR3 extends over 15 amino acids. Germline V lookup: CDR1 SGHVS, CDR2 FQNEAQ. V lost 5 bases to trimming and J lost 4 bases, with 15 bases between them. The DNA of the CDR3 is TGTGCCAGCAGCCTGGAGACCGACTTTAATCAGCCCCAGCATTTT. It is translated as CASSLETDFNQPQHF.

This clonotype was picked up a small number of times. This rearrangement joins TRBV27 to TRBJ1-6; D uncertain. Deletions cut 3 bases from V and 7 bases from J, with 16 bases between. Germline V gene lookup returns CDR1 MNHEY and CDR2 SMNVEV (reference sequence). The CDR3 sequence is 16 residues long. The CDR3 protein is CASSFGLDLGNSPLHF. In nucleotides, the CDR3 is TGTGCCAGCAGTTTTGGGTTGGACCTTGGAAATTCACCCCTCCACTTT.

This clonotype occurred a few times. The V call is TRBV27, the J call TRBJ1-1, with 8 nucleotides matching TRBD1. The CDR3 totals 13 residues. Germline V gene lookup returns CDR1 MNHEY and CDR2 SMNVEV (reference sequence). The J segment lost 7 bases and the V segment lost 6 bases, leaving 7 bases of the junction unmatched. The CDR3 sequence: CASRPQGADEAFF. The CDR3 coding sequence is TGTGCCAGCAGACCCCAGGGGGCTGATGAAGCTTTCTTT.

This clonotype was seen a few times. The chain uses TRBV21-1 and TRBJ1-2; the DNA was not used to check the table's D call, TRBD1. TRBV21-1 is a listed pseudogene. The CDR3 runs 14 residues. The CDR3 here is CASSGTGIPHGYTF. Here the CDR3 DNA reads TGTGCCAGTTCCGGGACAGGGATACCCCATGGCTACACCTTC.

The chain joins TRBV29-1 to TRBJ1-2; possible D gene TRBD1, 5 bases. Germline V CDR1 and CDR2: SQVTM, ANQGSEA. The CDR3 has 13 amino acids. V was pared by 7 bases and J by 4 bases, with 16 bases between. The CDR3 sequence: CSGWGSGSYGYTF. Written as DNA, the CDR3 is TGCAGCGGGTGGGGGTCAGGGAGCTATGGCTACACCTTC.